The 24 T cell receptor beta chains in this list originate from one sample, sequenced in a study of blood T cells in healthy people across ages. A second PCR, run for roughly 7 to 12 cycles, used a sample-barcoded 5' primer plus a J-beta primer mix. MiXCR was run by TCRdb on the 5' RACE reads, yielding one entry per CDR3 protein. In the table there are over 600,000 distinct CDR3 sequences, approximately 53% of which are singletons. The specimen sequenced was blood. These receptor sequences come from a man in his forties in good health.

The rearrangement links TRBV5-1 to TRBJ2-2; 8 bases map to TRBD1. The trim removed 3 bases at V and 10 bases at J, leaving 2 bases unmatched. The CDR3 runs to 12 residues. CDR1 is SGHRS and CDR2 is YFSETQ in the germline V gene. For the CDR3, the DNA is TGCGCCAGCAGCTGGACAGGGCAGGAGCTGTTTTTT. Translated, it gives CASSWTGQELFF.

This chain links TRBV5-5 with TRBJ1-2; maybe TRBD1 (5 bases). This CDR3 comprises 17 residues. Trimming shortened V by 4 bases and J by 4 bases, and 23 bases separated the two germline ends. Germline V gene lookup returns CDR1 SGHKS and CDR2 YYEKEE (reference sequence). CDR3 DNA sequence: TGTGCCAGCAGCAAGGAGCCGGGGGGTGGCTCTGGCTATGGCTACACCTTC. Translating gives CASSKEPGGGSGYGYTF.

This clonotype was observed a few times. The rearrangement uses TRBV24-1 and TRBJ2-5; possibly TRBD1 or TRBD2 for D (5 bases each). The CDR3 covers 14 residues. The V gene's germline CDR1 is KGHDR and CDR2 SFDVKD. V shed 3 bases and J shed 3 bases, with 10 bases lying between them. CDR3 amino acids: CATSDLGTKETQYF. For the CDR3, the DNA is TGTGCCACCAGTGATCTGGGGACGAAAGAGACCCAGTACTTC.

The chain joins TRBV24-1 to TRBJ2-1; D gene ambiguous. The germline CDR1 and CDR2 sequences are KGHDR and SFDVKD. V lost 4 bases, J lost 7 bases, and 16 bases lay in between. This CDR3 contains 15 residues. CDR3 loop: CATSDPQSPPNEQFF. CDR3 bases: TGTGCCACCAGTGACCCCCAAAGTCCGCCGAATGAGCAGTTCTTC.

The chain recombines TRBV7-9 with TRBJ1-2, with D possibly being TRBD1 (6 bases). The CDR3 runs 14 residues. V shed 5 bases and J shed 4 bases, with 14 bases lying between them. Germline-derived CDR1 and CDR2 are SEHNR and FQNEAQ (reference sequence). CDR3 protein: CASSLEGTPYGYTF. CDR3 in DNA: TGTGCCAGCAGCCTCGAGGGGACACCCTATGGCTACACCTTC.

The V call is TRBV20-1, the J call TRBJ2-3; 9 bases match TRBD2. V was clipped by 4 bases and J by 6 bases; unmatched bases: 11. The CDR3 runs to 15 residues. Germline V CDR1 and CDR2: DFQATT, SNEGSKA (reference sequence). The CDR3 sequence: CSANSGGGSLDTQYF. The CDR3 bases are TGCAGTGCTAATAGCGGGGGTGGAAGTTTGGATACGCAGTATTTT.

For this clonotype: The junction and the germline gene differ at one end; a read error may be behind it. V and J are TRBV20-1 and TRBJ2-3; no reliable D call. This CDR3 is 15 amino acids long. Looked up from germline, CDR1 is DFQATT and CDR2 is SNEGSKA (reference sequence). The CDR3 DNA sequence: TGCAGTGCTAGAGAGAGAAGGGTTAGCACGGATACGCAGTATTTT. Translated: CSARERRVSTDTQYF.

This clonotype has only a few counts. V usage is TRBV3-1 and J usage is TRBJ2-3; 9 positions agree with TRBD2. This CDR3 contains 15 residues. The ends lost 4 bases at V and 2 bases at J; junction bases unmatched: 4. CDR1 and CDR2 from the germline V gene are LGHDT and YNNKEL (reference sequence). The CDR3 DNA is TGTGCCAGCAGCCCTGCGGGGGGGCACACAGATACGCAGTATTTT. This gives the protein CASSPAGGHTDTQYF.

There are a few counts of this clonotype. The chain couples TRBV4-3 to TRBJ2-1; 10 positions agree with TRBD2. The CDR3 covers 16 residues. J was trimmed by 8 bases and V by 2 bases; bases with no gene match: 9. Per germline, CDR1 LGHNA and CDR2 YSLEER. Here the CDR3 DNA reads TGCGCCAGCAGCCAAAGCGGGAGGGCCAGTCTCCATGAGCAGTTCTTC. It is translated as CASSQSGRASLHEQFF.

The chain uses TRBV29-1 and TRBJ1-1; D gene unclear. The CDR3 spans 14 residues. V dropped 7 bases and J dropped 4 bases, with 19 bases sitting between them. Germline assignment: CDR1 SQVTM and CDR2 ANQGSEA. Here the CDR3 DNA reads TGCAGCGGTTTAGGGCTCTCTATGGGCACTGAAGCTTTCTTT. Protein sequence: CSGLGLSMGTEAFF.

The gene calls are TRBV3-1 and TRBJ1-1; D is ambiguous. This CDR3 comprises 11 residues. Germline CDR1 and CDR2: LGHDT and YNNKEL (reference sequence). The V and J ends lost 2 bases and 5 bases respectively, with 3 bases between them. This CDR3 is CASSQRTEAFF. The DNA of the CDR3 is TGTGCCAGCAGCCAAAGGACTGAAGCTTTCTTT.

This clonotype was detected a few times. The chain carries TRBV18 and TRBJ2-7; 8 bases fit TRBD1. This CDR3 is built from 14 residues. Germline V gene data show CDR1 as KGHSH and CDR2 as LQKENI. V lost 5 bases, J lost 4 bases, and 7 bases stayed unmatched. The CDR3 protein is CASSKDRDDYEQYF. CDR3 bases: TGTGCCAGCTCAAAGGACAGGGACGATTACGAGCAGTACTTC.

The chain employs TRBV27 and TRBJ2-6; TRBD1 might be the D (5 bases). The CDR3 is 17 residues long. Trimming stripped 5 bases from V and 3 bases from J, with 17 bases between. The germline V gene has CDR1 MNHEY and CDR2 SMNVEV (reference sequence). CDR3: CASSLRRVNLGANVLTF. CDR3 nucleotides: TGTGCCAGCAGTCTCCGCAGGGTTAACCTTGGGGCCAACGTCCTGACTTTC.

This clonotype was counted a few times. For the CDR3, the DNA is TGCAGCGTTGCCGCGACAGGGGCTGGGGCCAACGTCCTGACTTTC. Translation gives CSVAATGAGANVLTF. The V gene is TRBV29-1, the J gene TRBJ2-6, with 8 positions matching TRBD1. CDR1 is SQVTM, CDR2 ANQGSEA, per germline. The CDR3 loop spans 15 amino acids. The V segment lost 4 bases and the J segment 2 bases; nucleotides outside the gene matches: 4.

The chain couples TRBV6-4 to TRBJ2-5; 7 nucleotides agree with TRBD1. The V gene's germline CDR1 is MRHNA and CDR2 SNTAGT. J lost 11 bases, V lost 2 bases, and 11 bases had no gene match. CDR3 length: 14 residues. The CDR3 bases are TGTGCCAGCAGTGACGGGGACAGCTACAATGAGCAGTACTTC. The encoded protein is CASSDGDSYNEQYF.

V is TRBV27 and J is TRBJ2-1; 7 nucleotides line up with TRBD1. V lost 8 bases to trimming and J lost 4 bases; unmatched junction nucleotides: 11. Germline-derived CDR1 and CDR2 are MNHEY and SMNVEV (reference sequence). The CDR3 runs to 15 residues. The CDR3 DNA reads TGTGCCAGCGGAAACAGGGGCGATCGGTACAATGAGCAGTTCTTC. It specifies CASGNRGDRYNEQFF.

This clonotype came up many times. V and J are TRBV5-1 and TRBJ2-1; 9 bases line up with TRBD2. The V gene's germline CDR1 is SGHRS and CDR2 YFSETQ. The CDR3 runs to 16 residues. The V gene end was trimmed by 4 bases and the J gene end by 4 bases; junction bases not matched to a gene: 9. DNA for the CDR3: TGCGCCAGCAGCCCCGGGTTGACTAGCGGATACAATGAGCAGTTCTTC. Translated: CASSPGLTSGYNEQFF.

This clonotype was detected only a few times. This sequence joins TRBV9 and TRBJ2-1; D ambiguous. The germline V and J ends were trimmed by 0 bases and 7 bases, with 11 bases remaining between them. The germline gives CDR1 SGDLS, CDR2 YYNGEE. The CDR3 sequence is 14 residues long. Written as DNA, the CDR3 is TGTGCCAGCAGCGTAGGCCCCCCTCAGAATGAGCAGTTCTTC. Translation: CASSVGPPQNEQFF.

The gene calls are TRBV3-1 and TRBJ2-5, with a tentative D call TRBD1 (6 bases). The DNA end lines up better with TRBJ2-7; the J call may be wrong. CDR1 is LGHDT and CDR2 is YNNKEL in the germline V gene (reference sequence). The CDR3 runs 16 residues. The CDR3, as DNA: TGTGCCAGCAGCCAAGGGGGACACCCAATCAACTACGAGCAGTACTTC. The encoded protein is CASSQGGHPINYEQYF.

The rearrangement uses TRBV7-3 and TRBJ2-1, with TRBD2 identical over 7 bases. The germline CDR1 and CDR2 sequences are SGHTA and FQGTGA. V dropped 1 base and J dropped 8; count of bases not matched to a gene: 11. The length of the CDR3 is 16 residues. The CDR3 spells CASSLRMAGVGDEQFF. The CDR3 DNA reads as TGTGCCAGCAGCTTAAGAATGGCGGGAGTAGGGGATGAGCAGTTCTTC.

The chain combines TRBV5-1 with TRBJ2-3; 7 bases match TRBD1. J was trimmed by 2 bases and V by 4 bases; bases with no gene match: 13. Per the germline V gene, CDR1 is SGHRS and CDR2 is YFSETQ. The CDR3 sequence is 17 residues long. Written as DNA, the CDR3 is TGCGCCAGCAGCACGAGGACAGGTCCGATGAACACAGATACGCAGTATTTT. Protein sequence: CASSTRTGPMNTDTQYF.

As to this clonotype: This sequence may be a read error, since a much larger clone differs from it by one base. The rearrangement joins TRBV2 to TRBJ2-7; TRBD1 matches at 10 bases. The CDR3 extends over 12 amino acids. The germline V gene encodes CDR1 SNHLY and CDR2 FYNNEI. Germline trimming cut 5 bases from V and 9 bases from J; bases unmatched to any gene: 4. DNA for the CDR3: TGTGCCAGCAGTAGGGACAGGGGAGGGCAGTACTTC. Translated, it gives CASSRDRGGQYF.

On this clonotype itself: The junction shows a germline mismatch at one end, possibly a read error. The chain carries TRBV6-2 or TRBV6-3 and TRBJ2-1; no reliable D call. Germline V gene sequence: CDR1 MNHEY, CDR2 SVGEGT. The CDR3 has 13 residues. CDR3: CASSDSHSNEQFF. The CDR3 bases are TGTGCCAGCAGTGACTCTCATTCCAATGAGCAGTTCTTC.

The chain combines TRBV24-1 with TRBJ2-3, with 8 bases matching TRBD1. Germline CDR1 is KGHDR and CDR2 is SFDVKD. The CDR3 covers 15 residues. Unmatched junction bases numbered 3, after V lost 0 bases and J lost 5 bases. As DNA, the CDR3 is TGTGCCACCAGTGATTTGGTGGACAGGGTAGATACGCAGTATTTT. Translated: CATSDLVDRVDTQYF.